A single sample gave rise to the 15 T cell receptor beta chains below, sequenced in a study of monozygotic twins with inflammatory bowel disease. TCRdb re-analyzed the 5' RACE reads; it lists each CDR3 protein once, without DNA. This specimen shows some 400,000 distinct CDR3 sequences; the ten leading clones hold 2% to 2.5%. Sequenced material: blood. These receptors all stem from a human donor with ulcerative colitis or Crohn's disease, or a healthy co-twin of an affected twin (not recorded which).

This sequence joins TRBV5-1 and TRBJ2-1; checking the TCRdb D call of TRBD2 is not possible without DNA. Germline V gene lookup returns CDR1 SGHRS and CDR2 YFSETQ. CDR3 length equals 15 residues. CDR3 in amino acids: CASTPRLAGGLEQFF.

The chain combines TRBV27 with TRBJ1-5. Germline V CDR1 and CDR2: MNHEY, SMNVEV (reference sequence). This CDR3 has 13 amino acids. The CDR3 loop is CASKREPNQPQHF.

V and J are TRBV20-1 and TRBJ2-3; the D call of TRBD2 rests on TCRdb alone, since no DNA is present to check it. CDR3 length: 12 amino acids. CDR1 and CDR2 from the germline V gene are DFQATT and SNEGSKA (reference sequence). The CDR3 loop reads CSADPGIEMEYF.

The chain carries TRBV12-3 or TRBV12-4 and TRBJ1-5; without DNA, the TCRdb call of TRBD1 cannot be checked. CDR3 length: 14 amino acids. The CDR3 loop reads CASSSQGNNQPQHF.

V gene TRBV9 combines with J gene TRBJ2-4; TCRdb designates TRBD2, a call that cannot be tested without DNA. This CDR3 comprises 15 residues. Germline V gives CDR1 SGDLS, CDR2 YYNGEE. This CDR3 reads CASSALGDAKNIQYF.

This chain connects TRBV5-4 to TRBJ2-5; TCRdb lists TRBD1, though no DNA is available to test this call. This CDR3 region has 15 residues. Looked up from germline, CDR1 is SGHNT and CDR2 is YYREEE (reference sequence). The CDR3 sequence: CASSLRTGSRETQYF.

This sequence joins TRBV12-5 and TRBJ2-2; the D call of TRBD1 rests on TCRdb alone, since no DNA is present to check it. The CDR3 sequence is 15 residues long. Germline values: CDR1 LGHNT, CDR2 FRNRAP. Here the CDR3 reads CASGFPAGATGELFF.

V gene TRBV5-1 combines with J gene TRBJ1-2; as DNA is missing, the TRBD1 call by TCRdb cannot be tested. In germline, CDR1 is SGHRS, CDR2 YFSETQ. The CDR3 loop spans 14 amino acids. Here the CDR3 reads CASSLEGTGVGYTF.

The chain couples TRBV4-3 to TRBJ2-7; with no DNA, the TCRdb D assignment of TRBD2 cannot be verified. Germline V gene lookup returns CDR1 LGHNA and CDR2 YSLEER. The CDR3 runs 15 residues. CDR3 protein: CASSQDRLDVYEQYF.

The chain is built from TRBV20-1 and TRBJ2-3; TCRdb's D call, TRBD2, is unchecked because there is no DNA. Per germline, CDR1 DFQATT and CDR2 SNEGSKA (reference sequence). The CDR3 runs 15 residues. The CDR3: CSARGGGTFTDTQYF.

The chain joins TRBV7-6 to TRBJ2-5; the D call from TCRdb, TRBD2, cannot be confirmed without DNA. Germline values: CDR1 SGHVS, CDR2 FNYEAQ. CDR3 length: 16 amino acids. The CDR3 loop is CASSLGRGGGQETQYF.

The chain combines TRBV5-1 with TRBJ2-1; TCRdb returns TRBD2, unconfirmable since there is no DNA. The CDR3 contains 15 residues. CDR1 and CDR2 (germline): SGHRS, YFSETQ. The CDR3 protein is CASSLGLAGRDEQFF.

The chain employs TRBV5-1 and TRBJ2-7; TCRdb picks TRBD1, but there is no DNA to check that call. The germline V gene has CDR1 SGHRS and CDR2 YFSETQ. This CDR3 is 13 amino acids long. The CDR3 here is CASSNDRGDEQYF. The full variable domain, rest sourced from reference TRBV5-1 and TRBJ2-7, is KAGVTQTPRYLIKTRGQQVTLSCSPISGHRSVSWYQQTPGQGLQFLFEYFSETQRNKGNFPGRFSGRQFSNSRSEMNVSTLELGDSALYLCASSNDRGDEQYFGPGTRLTVT.

The CDR3 loop reads CASSLRLAGPQETQYF. V and J are TRBV5-1 and TRBJ2-5; the D gene TCRdb calls, TRBD2, cannot be checked with no DNA. Germline CDR1 is SGHRS and CDR2 is YFSETQ. The length of the CDR3 is 16 residues.

The chain combines TRBV7-6 with TRBJ2-1; TCRdb's D call, TRBD2, is unchecked because there is no DNA. Per the germline V gene, CDR1 is SGHVS and CDR2 is FNYEAQ. The CDR3 extends over 14 amino acids. The CDR3 loop reads CASGGLAGANEQFF.